Below, 20 T cell receptor beta chains from the same sample are listed, as sequenced in a study of CD8+ T cells in alopecia areata. Collection of lesional scalp punch biopsies and peripheral blood was performed in alopecia areata patients. Sequencing used cDNA as its template, made by extracting RNA and reverse transcribing it. Produced via immunoSEQ multiplex PCR; TCRdb's table is partial and in-frame only. Here the sample spans about 19,000 clones, about 70% being singletons. Sample: skin, taken at week 0. The receptors were sampled from a human donor with alopecia areata.

The gene calls are TRBV7-8 and TRBJ1-5; possibly TRBD1 for D (6 bases). V lost 5 bases to trimming and J lost 1 base, with 18 bases between them. The CDR3 is 17 amino acids. From germline, CDR1 is SGHVS and CDR2 FQNEAQ. The DNA of the CDR3 is TGTGCCAGCAGCCAAGTGCTAGGCCAGGGGAGCAATCAGCCCCAGCATTTT. Residues: CASSQVLGQGSNQPQHF.

The chain carries TRBV11-2 and TRBJ2-3; 7 bases agree with TRBD2. CDR3 size: 16 residues. Germline V gene sequence: CDR1 SGHAT, CDR2 FQNNGV. The trim removed 1 base at V and 2 bases at J, leaving 6 bases unmatched. CDR3 amino acids: CASSLVRTRVTDTQYF. CDR3 in DNA: TGTGCCAGCAGCTTAGTAAGGACTAGGGTCACAGATACGCAGTATTTT.

The chain combines TRBV5-1 with TRBJ2-2; 9 nucleotides agree with TRBD2. V lost 4 bases to trimming and J lost 7 bases; unmatched junction nucleotides: 2. From germline, CDR1 is SGHRS and CDR2 YFSETQ. This CDR3 is 13 amino acids long. CDR3 loop: CASSGTSIGELFF. The CDR3, as DNA: TGCGCCAGCAGCGGGACTAGCATCGGGGAGCTGTTTTTT. Full variable domain (rest looked up from reference TRBV5-1 and TRBJ2-2): KAGVTQTPRYLIKTRGQQVTLSCSPISGHRSVSWYQQTPGQGLQFLFEYFSETQRNKGNFPGRFSGRQFSNSRSEMNVSTLELGDSALYLCASSGTSIGELFFGEGSRLTVL.

This clone came up a few times. The V and J genes are TRBV13 and TRBJ2-3, with D possibly being TRBD2 (5 bases). The CDR3 contains 15 residues. The germline gives CDR1 PRHDT, CDR2 FYEKMQ (reference sequence). Trimming cost V 7 bases and J 3 bases, with 17 bases left between them. This CDR3 reads CASMALSGSTDTQYF. In DNA form, the CDR3 reads TGTGCCAGCATGGCACTGTCGGGGTCAACAGATACGCAGTATTTT.

Only one count was recorded for this clone. This sequence joins TRBV5-1 and TRBJ2-3; D is undetermined. V gave up 1 base and J gave up 7 bases, with 13 bases separating them. The length of the CDR3 is 14 residues. The germline CDR1 and CDR2 sequences are SGHRS and YFSETQ. CDR3 sequence reads: CASSLTDELNTQYF. In nucleotides, the CDR3 is TGCGCCAGCAGCTTGACTGACGAACTGAATACGCAGTATTTT.

The V and J genes are TRBV6-5 and TRBJ2-2, with D maybe TRBD2 (6 bases). Germline loops: CDR1 MNHEY, CDR2 SVGAGI. V lost 6 bases to trimming and J lost 3 bases, with 11 bases between them. This CDR3 is 14 amino acids long. The CDR3 here is CASRVPGDTGELFF. The CDR3 DNA follows: TGTGCCAGCAGAGTACCGGGGGACACCGGGGAGCTGTTTTTT.

The chain carries TRBV10-3 and TRBJ1-1; 7 bases are a match to TRBD1. The CDR3 is made up of 15 amino acids. Germline CDR1 is ENHRY and CDR2 is SYGVKD. With 10 bases clipped from V and 3 bases from J, the junction kept 14 bases outside the gene matches. The CDR3 nucleotides read TGTGCCAGCAGGCTATGGACAGGTTATGACACTGAAGCTTTCTTT. Its translation is CASRLWTGYDTEAFF.

This clone was seen more than once but under ten times. The same CDR3 can be traced to other DNA sequences in this sample. This rearrangement joins TRBV15 to TRBJ2-7, with a tentative D call TRBD2 (7 bases). There are 14 residues in the CDR3. Germline values: CDR1 LNHNV, CDR2 YYDKDF (reference sequence). V was trimmed by 0 bases and J by 7 bases, leaving 13 bases between them. The CDR3 region is CATSREGGAREQYF. CDR3 DNA: TGTGCCACCAGCAGAGAGGGGGGGGCTCGGGAGCAGTACTTC.

The rearrangement uses TRBV6-1 and TRBJ1-2; 7 bases map to TRBD1. In germline, CDR1 is MNHNS, CDR2 SASEGT. The CDR3 runs 13 residues. Trimming cost V 8 bases and J 7 bases; bases outside gene matches: 10. In nucleotides, the CDR3 is TGTGCCAGCCGACAGGGAGCATCCGGTGGCTACACCTTC. Its translation: CASRQGASGGYTF.

This clone turned up a few times. The chain uses TRBV5-1 and TRBJ1-1; D is ambiguous. Trimming shortened V by 4 bases and J by 1 base, and 11 bases separated the two germline ends. This CDR3 comprises 14 residues. Germline V gene data show CDR1 as SGHRS and CDR2 as YFSETQ. This CDR3 reads CASSLPIGNTEAFF. CDR3 nucleotides: TGCGCCAGCAGCCTGCCTATAGGGAACACTGAAGCTTTCTTT.

The chain recombines TRBV5-6 with TRBJ2-7; 10 bases map to TRBD1. Per the germline V gene, CDR1 is SGHDT and CDR2 is YYEEEE. The CDR3 runs 15 residues. V lost 0 bases to trimming and J lost 2 bases; unmatched junction nucleotides: 2. CDR3 DNA sequence: TGTGCCAGCAGCTTGGTTGGGACAGGGGCCTACGAGCAGTACTTC. Residues: CASSLVGTGAYEQYF.

This clone was counted between two and nine times. The V and J genes are TRBV7-9 and TRBJ1-2; D might be TRBD1 (6 bases). The CDR3 contains 12 residues. From germline, CDR1 is SEHNR and CDR2 FQNEAQ (reference sequence). V was cut by 4 bases and J by 6 bases, with 9 bases left in between. CDR3 sequence (DNA): TGTGCCAGCAGCTCCCGACAGGATGGCTACACCTTC. Translated, it gives CASSSRQDGYTF.

The chain combines TRBV27 with TRBJ1-2; 7 nucleotides match TRBD1. Trimming removed 3 bases from V and 7 bases from J; junction bases left unmatched: 14. Germline loops: CDR1 MNHEY, CDR2 SMNVEV (reference sequence). The CDR3 extends over 16 amino acids. CDR3 amino acids: CASSFLTGIRFAGYTF. The CDR3 region has the DNA TGTGCCAGCAGTTTCCTGACAGGGATCAGGTTCGCTGGCTACACCTTC.

With respect to this clone: The junction departs from the called germline gene at one end, perhaps through a read error. The chain couples TRBV7-7 to TRBJ2-5; D ambiguous. From germline, CDR1 is SSHAT and CDR2 FNYEAQ (reference sequence). The CDR3 sequence is 13 residues long. The CDR3 DNA reads as TGTGCTAGCAGCTACCAGACCCAAGAGACCCAGTACTTC. Translating it yields CASSYQTQETQYF.

The J gene is TRBJ2-3, the V gene TRBV5-1, with a weak D call TRBD2 (5 bases). This CDR3 region has 15 residues. Per the germline V gene, CDR1 is SGHRS and CDR2 is YFSETQ. Trimming removed 0 bases at V and 1 base at J, with 9 bases between. The CDR3 reads CASSLGRGGTDTQYF. The CDR3 DNA sequence: TGCGCCAGCAGCTTGGGTCGGGGTGGCACAGATACGCAGTATTTT.

The rearrangement uses TRBV18 and TRBJ2-7, with D tentatively TRBD1 or TRBD2 (5 bases each). The CDR3 contains 16 residues. The germline V and J ends were trimmed by 6 bases and 0 bases, with 18 bases remaining between them. Germline CDR1 reads KGHSH; CDR2 reads LQKENI. The chain's CDR3 is CASSPAERDSSYEQYF. DNA of the CDR3: TGTGCCAGCTCCCCAGCGGAGCGTGACAGCTCCTACGAGCAGTACTTC.

This clone has a handful of counts. The rearrangement joins TRBV27 to TRBJ2-7; 8 bases align to TRBD2. The CDR3 is 15 residues long. V shed 4 bases, J shed 3 bases, and the junction held 8 bases outside the gene matches. CDR1 is MNHEY and CDR2 is SMNVEV in the germline V gene (reference sequence). The CDR3 DNA sequence: TGTGCCAGCAGTTACTCGCGGCGGGGGGACTACGAGCAGTACTTC. Encoded protein: CASSYSRRGDYEQYF.

This clone was seen a few times. Distinct nucleotide sequences in the sample also encode this CDR3. J is TRBJ1-2 and V is TRBV6-6; no clear D. The CDR3 is 15 amino acids. The V gene lost 2 bases and the J gene lost 5 bases, with 15 bases spanning the gap. Germline V gene data show CDR1 as MNHNY and CDR2 as SVGAGI (reference sequence). CDR3 in amino acids: CASSYGQGGGYGYTF. CDR3 in DNA: TGTGCCAGCAGTTACGGCCAAGGCGGAGGATATGGCTACACCTTC.

The chain links TRBV6-1 to TRBJ1-5; D might be TRBD1 (5 bases). The CDR3 length is 17 residues. CDR1 and CDR2 from the germline V gene are MNHNS and SASEGT. V shed 4 bases and J shed 0 bases, with 16 bases lying between them. CDR3 DNA: TGTGCCAGCAGTGGGGTTCTGGGGGGGAATAGCAATCAGCCCCAGCATTTT. Protein sequence: CASSGVLGGNSNQPQHF.

This clone was counted between two and nine times. This chain uses TRBV19 with TRBJ1-5; D might be TRBD1 (6 bases). V shed 0 bases and J shed 4 bases, with 10 bases lying between them. The CDR3 length is 15 residues. Germline CDR1 LNHDA, CDR2 SQIVND (reference sequence). This CDR3 is CASSIDRGVNQPQHF. In DNA form, the CDR3 reads TGTGCCAGTAGTATAGACAGGGGTGTTAATCAGCCCCAGCATTTT.